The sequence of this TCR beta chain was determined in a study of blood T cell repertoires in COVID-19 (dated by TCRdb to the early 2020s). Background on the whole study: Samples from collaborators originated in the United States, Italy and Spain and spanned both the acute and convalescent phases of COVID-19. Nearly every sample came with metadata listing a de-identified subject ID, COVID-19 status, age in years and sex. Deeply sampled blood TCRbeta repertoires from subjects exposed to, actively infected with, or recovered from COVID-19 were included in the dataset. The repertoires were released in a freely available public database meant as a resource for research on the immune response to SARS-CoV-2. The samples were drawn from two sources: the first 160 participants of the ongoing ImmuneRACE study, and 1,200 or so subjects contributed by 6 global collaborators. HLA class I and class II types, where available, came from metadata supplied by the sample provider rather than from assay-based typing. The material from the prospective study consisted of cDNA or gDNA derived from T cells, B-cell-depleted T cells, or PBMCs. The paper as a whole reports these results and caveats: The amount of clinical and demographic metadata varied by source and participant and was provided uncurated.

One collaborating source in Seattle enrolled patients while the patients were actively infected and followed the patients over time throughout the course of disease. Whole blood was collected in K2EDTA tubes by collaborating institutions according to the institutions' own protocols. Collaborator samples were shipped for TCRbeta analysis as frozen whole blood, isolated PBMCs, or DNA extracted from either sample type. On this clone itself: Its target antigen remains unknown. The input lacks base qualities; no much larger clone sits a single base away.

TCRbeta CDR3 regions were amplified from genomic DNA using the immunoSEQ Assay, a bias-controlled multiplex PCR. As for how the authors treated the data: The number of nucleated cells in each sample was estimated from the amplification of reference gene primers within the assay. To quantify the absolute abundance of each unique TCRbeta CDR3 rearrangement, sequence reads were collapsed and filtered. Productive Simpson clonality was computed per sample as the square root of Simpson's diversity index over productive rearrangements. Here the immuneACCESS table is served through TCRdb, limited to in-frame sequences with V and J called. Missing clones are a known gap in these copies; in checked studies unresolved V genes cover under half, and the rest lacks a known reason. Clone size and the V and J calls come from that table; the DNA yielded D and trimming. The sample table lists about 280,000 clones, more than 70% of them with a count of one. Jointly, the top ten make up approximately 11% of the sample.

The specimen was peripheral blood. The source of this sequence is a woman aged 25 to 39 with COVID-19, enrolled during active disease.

The CDR3 loop reads CASLLAGELVTQYF. The DNA reads as follows: TGTGCCAGTCTTCTAGCGGGGGAATTGGTTACGCAGTATTTT. The chain joins TRBV2 to TRBJ2-3, and 10 junctional nucleotides match TRBD2. The CDR1 and CDR2 encoded by the germline V gene are SNHLY and FYNNEI. Reading from cysteine to phenylalanine, the CDR3 counts 14 amino acids. Only the CDR3 DNA stays, 42 bases, in frame from base 1. Unmatched junction bases come to 11, with V trimmed by 9 bases and J by 8 bases.